The following is a T cell receptor beta chain sequence with its context. Its antigen is currently unknown. This entry belongs to a study of stem cell transplantation in POMP-related autoinflammatory disease. Study information: Hypothesis: faulty thymoproteasomes impair CD8+ T-cell selection, skewing TRB repertoires. General study points: Fewer unique TRB V-J gene pairings were identified in patients with PRAID.

Using immunoSEQ multiplex PCR, the repertoire was profiled, and TCRdb retains in-frame clones only, with some absent. The sample records more than 25,000 clones, about 86% being singletons. V trimming: 0 bases; J trimming: 8 bases; junction bases outside the gene matches: 3. The CDR3 consists of 13 residues. The V gene's germline CDR1 is KGHSY and CDR2 FQNENV. Here the sequenced sample was CD4+ T cells from PBMCs, taken before stem cell transplantation. This TCR derives from a human donor with POMP-related autoinflammation and immune dysregulation (PRAID). This chain joins TRBV16 and TRBJ1-2; 7 nucleotides agree with TRBD1. The CDR3 sequence is CASSQSAGGGYTF. The CDR3 nucleotides are TGTGCCAGCAGCCAATCGGCAGGGGGAGGCTACACCTTC.